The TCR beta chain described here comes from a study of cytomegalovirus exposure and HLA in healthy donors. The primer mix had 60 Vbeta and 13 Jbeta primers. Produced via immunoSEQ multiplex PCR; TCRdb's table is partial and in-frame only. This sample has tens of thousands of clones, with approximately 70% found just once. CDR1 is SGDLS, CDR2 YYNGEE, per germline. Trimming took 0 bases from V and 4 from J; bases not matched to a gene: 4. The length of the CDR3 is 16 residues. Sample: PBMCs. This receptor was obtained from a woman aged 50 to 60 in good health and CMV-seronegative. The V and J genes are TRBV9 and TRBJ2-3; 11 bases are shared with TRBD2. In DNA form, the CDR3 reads TGTGCCAGCAGCGTAGTAGCGGGAGGGTTTCCAGATACGCAGTATTTT. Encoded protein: CASSVVAGGFPDTQYF.